Each of the 21 T cell receptor beta chains below was sequenced from the same sample in a study of cytomegalovirus exposure and HLA in healthy donors. PCR used 60 Vbeta primers and 13 Jbeta primers. Assay: immunoSEQ multiplex PCR; the TCRdb copy retains only in-frame clones and omits some. The sample records about 160,000 clones, around 74% being singletons. The sample taken for sequencing was PBMCs. The receptors were gathered from a female donor in good health and CMV-seronegative.

V and J are TRBV4-1 and TRBJ2-1, with 8 bases fitting TRBD2. Germline V gene lookup returns CDR1 MGHRA and CDR2 YSYEKL. With V trimmed by 4 bases and J by 6 bases, 5 bases remained unmatched. This CDR3 spans 14 amino acids. The CDR3 loop reads CASSPSGTSNEQFF. The CDR3, as DNA: TGCGCCAGCAGCCCCTCCGGGACTAGCAATGAGCAGTTCTTC.

This clone was recorded only once. CDR3 in DNA: TGTGCCATCAGTGAAATCGCGACAGGGTACCACGAGCAGTACTTC. Translation gives CAISEIATGYHEQYF. V is TRBV10-3 and J is TRBJ2-5; the match to TRBD1 covers 7 bases. The J call may be incorrect, as the DNA end agrees better with TRBJ2-7. CDR1 and CDR2 from the germline V gene are ENHRY and SYGVKD. This CDR3 region has 15 residues.

The chain combines TRBV5-6 with TRBJ2-7, with D possibly matching TRBD1 (5 bases). Germline-derived CDR1 and CDR2 are SGHDT and YYEEEE. The CDR3 is made up of 14 amino acids. V lost 0 bases and J 3 bases, leaving 10 bases between the germline ends. CDR3 amino acids: CASSLGRQGYEQYF. CDR3 bases: TGTGCCAGCAGCTTGGGTAGGCAGGGCTACGAGCAGTACTTC.

This chain connects TRBV30 to TRBJ1-2; no firm D call. V was clipped by 2 bases and J by 5 bases, with 9 bases between them. This CDR3 has 12 amino acids. The germline V gene encodes CDR1 GTSNPN and CDR2 SVGIG (reference sequence). For the CDR3, the DNA is TGTGCCTGGAGTCCGGCGGCATATGGCTACACCTTC. This translates into CAWSPAAYGYTF.

This clone occurred once. The chain employs TRBV19 and TRBJ2-1; 12 nucleotides line up with TRBD2. CDR1 is LNHDA, CDR2 SQIVND, per germline (reference sequence). The CDR3 is 16 amino acids. V gave up 4 bases and J gave up 0 bases; unmatched junction bases: 1. In DNA, the CDR3 is TGTGCCAGTAGTAGACTAGCGGGAGCCTCCTACAATGAGCAGTTCTTC. This gives the protein CASSRLAGASYNEQFF.

This chain uses TRBV18 with TRBJ1-1; 7 nucleotides agree with TRBD1. CDR1 KGHSH and CDR2 LQKENI come from the germline V gene. The CDR3 loop spans 19 amino acids. Trimming at V came to 2 bases and at J to 1 base, leaving 16 bases not matched to a gene. This CDR3 reads CASSPTFGGTDTPNTEAFF. CDR3 DNA sequence: TGTGCCAGCTCACCAACATTTGGCGGGACAGATACACCGAACACTGAAGCTTTCTTT.

The chain links TRBV5-1 to TRBJ2-3; TRBD1 matches at 9 bases. Looked up from germline, CDR1 is SGHRS and CDR2 is YFSETQ. With 3 bases clipped from V and 5 bases from J, the junction kept 4 bases outside the gene matches. The CDR3 totals 14 residues. CDR3 in amino acids: CASSSGTGRDTQYF. The CDR3 bases are TGCGCCAGCAGCTCCGGGACAGGGAGAGATACGCAGTATTTT.

The V call is TRBV11-2, the J call TRBJ2-5; 7 bases are a match to TRBD2. J was trimmed by 3 bases and V by 4 bases; bases with no gene match: 11. CDR1 is SGHAT and CDR2 is FQNNGV in the germline V gene. The CDR3 covers 16 residues. The chain's CDR3 is CASSSSDGGTEETQYF. The CDR3 nucleotides read TGTGCCAGCAGCTCGTCAGACGGGGGGACGGAAGAGACCCAGTACTTC.

The chain is built from TRBV10-3 and TRBJ1-5; TRBD1 might be the D (5 bases). CDR1 is ENHRY and CDR2 is SYGVKD in the germline V gene. Deletions cut 3 bases from V and 11 bases from J, with 14 bases between. This CDR3 region has 13 residues. CDR3 loop: CAISDPGKVSQHF. DNA for the CDR3: TGTGCCATCAGTGACCCAGGGAAGGTTTCCCAGCATTTT.

This clone has only a few counts. The J gene is TRBJ2-5, the V gene TRBV6-5, with D maybe TRBD2 (6 bases). CDR3 size: 14 residues. Germline CDR1 and CDR2: MNHEY and SVGAGI. V lost 7 bases to trimming and J lost 5 bases, with 17 bases between them. The CDR3 DNA is TGTGCCAGCACCCACGGGGGAGACGGGGAGACCCAGTACTTC. This gives the protein CASTHGGDGETQYF.

The chain joins TRBV6-5 to TRBJ2-7, with TRBD1 as a possible D gene (5 bases). In germline, CDR1 is MNHEY, CDR2 SVGAGI. This CDR3 region has 14 residues. V was trimmed by 6 bases and J by 2 bases, leaving 14 bases between them. The DNA of the CDR3 is TGTGCCAGCAGCTCGCCAGGGCCCACCTACGAGCAGTACTTC. This codes for CASSSPGPTYEQYF.

This clone was seen a handful of times. The chain uses TRBV6-1 and TRBJ2-6; D gene uncertain. The length of the CDR3 is 15 residues. Germline V CDR1 and CDR2: MNHNS, SASEGT. Trimming took 3 bases from V and 0 from J, leaving 6 bases between them. In nucleotides, the CDR3 is TGTGCCAGCAGTGACCATTTCTCTGGGGCCAACGTCCTGACTTTC. It yields the protein CASSDHFSGANVLTF.

The chain is built from TRBV7-9 and TRBJ2-7, with 7 bases fitting TRBD1. Germline CDR1 and CDR2: SEHNR and FQNEAQ (reference sequence). V lost 3 bases, J lost 4 bases, and 3 bases stayed unmatched. This CDR3 region has 13 residues. The chain's CDR3 is CASSLGTAYEQYF. As DNA, the CDR3 is TGTGCCAGCAGCTTGGGGACAGCTTACGAGCAGTACTTC.

V and J are TRBV5-5 and TRBJ2-5, with 11 bases fitting TRBD2. CDR3 length equals 17 residues. J gave up 5 bases and V 4 bases, and 13 bases lay outside the gene matches. Germline lookup yields CDR1 SGHKS and CDR2 YYEKEE (reference sequence). The CDR3, as DNA: TGTGCCAGCAGCCCGGGGCCTAGCGGGGGGACGGGGGAGACCCAGTACTTC. Its protein product is CASSPGPSGGTGETQYF.

The rearrangement joins TRBV18 to TRBJ2-7; TRBD2 agrees at 7 bases. The CDR3 totals 15 residues. Germline assignment: CDR1 KGHSH and CDR2 LQKENI. V gave up 6 bases and J gave up 2 bases; unmatched junction bases: 10. The CDR3 DNA reads as TGTGCCAGCTCTATCATAGCGGGTTCCCCCTACGAGCAGTACTTC. Translated, it gives CASSIIAGSPYEQYF. The variable domain in full, with the rest retrieved from reference TRBV18 and TRBJ2-7, is NAGVMQNPRHLVRRRGQEARLRCSPMKGHSHVYWYRQLPEEGLKFMVYLQKENIIDESGMPKERFSAEFPKEGPSILRIQQVVRGDSAAYFCASSIIAGSPYEQYFGPGTRLTVT.

The chain links TRBV27 to TRBJ1-2; TRBD1 might be the D (6 bases). Trimming removed 5 bases from V and 8 bases from J, with 12 bases in between. Germline lookup yields CDR1 MNHEY and CDR2 SMNVEV (reference sequence). CDR3 length equals 12 residues. The CDR3 region has the DNA TGTGCCAGCAGTCCACAGGGTAGCGGCTACACCTTC. Protein sequence: CASSPQGSGYTF.

J is TRBJ1-1 and V is TRBV7-9; TRBD1 matches at 9 bases. CDR3 length: 13 amino acids. CDR1 SEHNR and CDR2 FQNEAQ come from the germline V gene (reference sequence). V lost 5 bases to trimming and J lost 8 bases; unmatched junction nucleotides: 6. The CDR3 DNA reads TGTGCCAGCAGCCGTCCCGGGACAGGGGAAGCTTTCTTT. Encoded protein: CASSRPGTGEAFF. Using reference TRBV7-9 and TRBJ1-1 for the parts outside the CDR3, the full variable domain is DTGVSQNPRHKITKRGQNVTFRCDPISEHNRLYWYRQTLGQGPEFLTYFQNEAQLEKSRLLSDRFSAERPKGSFSTLEIQRTEQGDSAMYLCASSRPGTGEAFFGQGTRLTVV.

The rearrangement links TRBV5-8 to TRBJ1-5; D call uncertain. V was pared by 4 bases and J by 3 bases, with 8 bases between. Per the germline V gene, CDR1 is SGHTS and CDR2 is YDEGEE. The CDR3 runs 13 residues. The CDR3 bases are TGTGCCAGCAGCAGCAGGCTCAATCAGCCCCAGCATTTT. Translation: CASSSRLNQPQHF.

The chain combines TRBV5-8 with TRBJ1-1, with 7 positions matching TRBD1. The V segment lost 3 bases and the J segment 1 base; nucleotides outside the gene matches: 6. The V gene's germline CDR1 is SGHTS and CDR2 YDEGEE. This CDR3 spans 15 amino acids. CDR3 loop: CASSSGTASNTEAFF. The CDR3, as DNA: TGTGCCAGCAGCTCCGGGACAGCTTCGAACACTGAAGCTTTCTTT.

With regard to this clone: Its ends do not fully match the called genes, so a read error is possible. This sequence joins TRBV15 and TRBJ1-2; D call uncertain. The CDR3 has 15 residues. From germline, CDR1 is LNHNV and CDR2 YYDKDF (reference sequence). The CDR3 nucleotides are TGTGCCACCAGCAGAGATCAGCCAGAGAACTATGACTACACCTTC. Residues: CATSRDQPENYDYTF.

J is TRBJ2-1 and V is TRBV30; D is tentatively TRBD1 or TRBD2 (5 bases each). Trimming pared 8 bases from V and 2 bases from J, leaving 16 bases between. The CDR3 loop spans 14 amino acids. Per the germline V gene, CDR1 is GTSNPN and CDR2 is SVGIG (reference sequence). The chain's CDR3 is CARTRASTYNEQFF. The CDR3 DNA follows: TGTGCCCGGACAAGGGCTAGCACCTACAATGAGCAGTTCTTC.